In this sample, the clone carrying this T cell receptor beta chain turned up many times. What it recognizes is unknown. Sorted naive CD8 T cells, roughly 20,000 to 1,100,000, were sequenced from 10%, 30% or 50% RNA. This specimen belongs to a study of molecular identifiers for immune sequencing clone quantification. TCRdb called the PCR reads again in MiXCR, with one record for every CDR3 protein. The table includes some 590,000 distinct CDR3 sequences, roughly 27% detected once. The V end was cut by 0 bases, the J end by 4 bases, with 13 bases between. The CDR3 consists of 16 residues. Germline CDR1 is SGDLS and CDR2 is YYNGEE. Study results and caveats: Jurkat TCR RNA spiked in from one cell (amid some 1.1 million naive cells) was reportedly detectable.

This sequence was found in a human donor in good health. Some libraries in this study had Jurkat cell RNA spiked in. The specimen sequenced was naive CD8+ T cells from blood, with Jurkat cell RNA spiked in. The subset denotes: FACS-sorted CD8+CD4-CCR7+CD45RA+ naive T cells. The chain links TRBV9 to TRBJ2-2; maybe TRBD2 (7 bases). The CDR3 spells CASSVASGGGTGELFF. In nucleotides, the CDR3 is TGTGCCAGCAGCGTAGCTAGCGGAGGGGGCACCGGGGAGCTGTTTTTT.